The 21 T cell receptor beta chains below were found in one sample sequenced in a study of T-cell reconstitution after alpha-beta-depleted transplantation in children. Unique molecular identifiers featured in how the TCRbeta library was prepared. TCRdb used MiXCR to reprocess the PCR reads, holding one entry per CDR3 protein. This table holds almost 600,000 distinct CDR3 sequences, roughly 27% found once. This material consisted of PBMCs, taken before TCRalphabeta/CD19-depleted stem cell transplant. Receptor source: a boy under two years old with Wiskott-Aldrich syndrome, due to receive a stem cell transplant.

This rearrangement joins TRBV12-3 or TRBV12-4 to TRBJ2-7; D possibly corresponds to TRBD1 (6 bases). CDR3 size: 14 residues. The V gene lost 4 bases and the J gene lost 2 bases, with 12 bases spanning the gap. This CDR3 is CASSYRVGPYEQYF. CDR3 nucleotide sequence: TGTGCCAGCAGTTACAGGGTGGGGCCCTACGAGCAGTACTTC.

This clonotype has a handful of counts. V gene TRBV30 combines with J gene TRBJ2-5; D gene unclear. With 2 bases removed from V and 1 base from J, the gap between germline ends came to 5 bases. Germline values: CDR1 GTSNPN, CDR2 SVGIG (reference sequence). CDR3 length: 12 amino acids. This CDR3 is CAWSKVQETQYF. Written as DNA, the CDR3 is TGTGCCTGGAGTAAAGTCCAAGAGACCCAGTACTTC.

The chain uses TRBV12-3 or TRBV12-4 and TRBJ2-5; TRBD1 aligns across 7 bases. V was clipped by 6 bases and J by 2 bases; unmatched bases: 9. The CDR3 extends over 15 amino acids. The CDR3 coding sequence is TGTGCCAGCAGCCCGTCCCAGGGGGTTCAAGAGACCCAGTACTTC. Protein: CASSPSQGVQETQYF.

The genes are TRBV6-5 and TRBJ1-3; 7 bases are a match to TRBD1. V shed 2 bases and J 9 bases; nucleotides not matched to a gene: 4. The CDR3 totals 13 residues. Looked up from germline, CDR1 is MNHEY and CDR2 is SVGAGI. For the CDR3, the DNA is TGTGCCAGCAGTTACGGGGACAGAACCACCATATATTTT. This translates into CASSYGDRTTIYF.

This clonotype appeared a few times. The V and J genes are TRBV28 and TRBJ2-1; 15 bases line up with TRBD2. CDR3 length: 14 residues. From germline, CDR1 is MDHEN and CDR2 SYDVKM. The V gene end was trimmed by 5 bases and the J gene end by 16 bases; junction bases not matched to a gene: 9. CDR3 sequence reads: CASSPGTSGRKYFF. As DNA, the CDR3 is TGTGCCAGCAGTCCGGGGACTAGCGGGAGGAAATATTTCTTC.

This clonotype has at least ten counts. This chain connects TRBV5-1 to TRBJ2-3; no clear D gene. Germline V gene data show CDR1 as SGHRS and CDR2 as YFSETQ. The CDR3 totals 13 residues. The V end was cut by 4 bases, the J end by 2 bases, with 8 bases between. The CDR3 bases are TGCGCCAGCAGCGTAGGAACCACAGATACGCAGTATTTT. Encoded protein: CASSVGTTDTQYF.

The V and J genes are TRBV9 and TRBJ1-5; no clear D gene. This CDR3 region has 13 residues. Per the germline V gene, CDR1 is SGDLS and CDR2 is YYNGEE. V was clipped by 1 base and J by 4 bases, with 6 bases between them. In DNA, the CDR3 is TGTGCCAGCAGCGTAAAAGGGAATCAGCCCCAGCATTTT. It yields the protein CASSVKGNQPQHF.

The genes are TRBV12-3 or TRBV12-4 and TRBJ1-3, with D hard to call. Trimming pared 3 bases from V and 6 bases from J, leaving 6 bases between. The CDR3 sequence is 12 residues long. The DNA for the CDR3 is TGTGCCAGCAGTTTCAAGACAAACACCATATATTTT. Translation gives CASSFKTNTIYF.

Worth noting for this clonotype: Being one base from a much bigger clone, this may be a read error. The V and J genes are TRBV4-2 and TRBJ2-5; 11 bases are shared with TRBD2. V was pared by 3 bases and J by 3 bases, with 0 bases of the junction left unmatched. CDR1 and CDR2 (germline): LGHNA, YNFKEQ. The CDR3 consists of 14 residues. As DNA, the CDR3 is TGTGCCAGCAGCCAGGGACTAGCGGAAGAGACCCAGTACTTC. This sequence encodes CASSQGLAEETQYF.

V is TRBV29-1 and J is TRBJ1-1; D gene ambiguous. The CDR3 sequence is 13 residues long. The germline V gene has CDR1 SQVTM and CDR2 ANQGSEA. Trimming cost V 1 base and J 2 bases, with 8 bases left between them. The CDR3 reads CSVEVAANTEAFF. For the CDR3, the DNA is TGCAGCGTTGAAGTGGCAGCTAACACTGAAGCTTTCTTT.

This chain joins TRBV5-6 and TRBJ2-3; D not resolved. V was clipped by 2 bases and J by 2 bases, with 6 bases between them. The CDR3 has 13 amino acids. The germline CDR1 and CDR2 sequences are SGHDT and YYEEEE. CDR3 amino acids: CASSFKATDTQYF. CDR3 DNA: TGTGCCAGCAGCTTTAAGGCCACAGATACGCAGTATTTT.

This clonotype has only a few counts. The chain joins TRBV24-1 to TRBJ2-7; the D gene could be TRBD1 or TRBD2 (6 bases each). The CDR3 spans 12 residues. Trimming removed 5 bases from V and 6 bases from J, with 10 bases in between. Germline values: CDR1 KGHDR, CDR2 SFDVKD. CDR3 sequence: CATSARGLEQYF. The CDR3, as DNA: TGTGCCACCAGTGCCCGGGGGCTCGAGCAGTACTTC.

This clonotype turned up a few times. The chain is built from TRBV20-1 and TRBJ1-5; D is unclear. Germline assignment: CDR1 DFQATT and CDR2 SNEGSKA (reference sequence). The CDR3 extends over 12 amino acids. Trimming took off 2 bases at V and 8 bases at J, with 10 bases between the two ends. This chain's CDR3 is CSARNGRKPQHF. The CDR3 DNA reads TGCAGTGCTAGAAATGGCAGAAAGCCCCAGCATTTT.

This clonotype has more than one count but fewer than ten. This chain links TRBV5-1 with TRBJ2-1; 7 bases align to TRBD2. V lost 1 base and J lost 6; bases outside the gene matches: 7. The CDR3 has 15 residues. In germline, CDR1 is SGHRS, CDR2 YFSETQ. CDR3 region: CASSLLAGALNEQFF. CDR3 nucleotide sequence: TGCGCCAGCAGCTTGCTTGCGGGAGCTCTCAATGAGCAGTTCTTC.

The gene calls are TRBV4-2 and TRBJ2-5; weak D call: TRBD2 (6 bases). The germline V gene has CDR1 LGHNA and CDR2 YNFKEQ. V gave up 4 bases and J gave up 2 bases, with 14 bases separating them. The CDR3 contains 15 residues. CDR3 sequence (DNA): TGTGCCAGCAGCCGAGCTACGGGGGTTCAAGAGACCCAGTACTTC. It is translated as CASSRATGVQETQYF.

The gene calls are TRBV13 and TRBJ2-1, with TRBD1 as a possible D gene (5 bases). CDR1 and CDR2 (germline): PRHDT, FYEKMQ (reference sequence). The CDR3 runs 12 residues. Between the trimmed V and J ends, which lost 3 bases and 8 bases, there was a span of 8 bases. CDR3 in DNA: TGTGCCAGCAGCTTTCAGGGTCATGAGCAGTTCTTC. Amino acids: CASSFQGHEQFF.

The rearrangement joins TRBV6-5 to TRBJ2-1; D remains unclear. This CDR3 contains 17 residues. Germline loops: CDR1 MNHEY, CDR2 SVGAGI. V shed 3 bases and J shed 0 bases, with 15 bases lying between them. CDR3 sequence reads: CASSYPSGPGSYNEQFF. CDR3 sequence (DNA): TGTGCCAGCAGTTATCCGTCAGGTCCGGGCTCCTACAATGAGCAGTTCTTC.

In this sample, this clonotype turned up many times. V usage is TRBV7-2 and J usage is TRBJ1-2; D unresolved. Per the germline V gene, CDR1 is SGHTA and CDR2 is FQGNSA. V lost 6 bases, J lost 4 bases, and 12 bases lay in between. The CDR3 covers 13 residues. Here the CDR3 reads CASSLRGFYGYTF. The CDR3 bases are TGTGCCAGCAGTTTGAGAGGATTCTATGGCTACACCTTC.

The chain combines TRBV15 with TRBJ2-1; 7 bases match TRBD1. CDR1 LNHNV and CDR2 YYDKDF come from the germline V gene (reference sequence). The CDR3 covers 16 residues. Trimming cost V 2 bases and J 9 bases; bases outside gene matches: 13. CDR3 coding DNA: TGTGCCACCAGCAGACCAACAATAACAGGGGCGGGTGAGCAGTTCTTC. Protein: CATSRPTITGAGEQFF.

This clonotype was picked up a small number of times. The gene calls are TRBV5-1 and TRBJ2-3; TRBD2 matches at 8 bases. The J segment lost 4 bases and the V segment lost 0 bases, leaving 7 bases of the junction unmatched. In germline, CDR1 is SGHRS, CDR2 YFSETQ. The CDR3 spans 16 residues. This CDR3 reads CASSLGLHGRADTQYF. CDR3 coding DNA: TGCGCCAGCAGCTTGGGACTCCACGGGAGGGCAGATACGCAGTATTTT.

This clonotype was recorded a few times. The chain links TRBV5-5 to TRBJ2-7, with 8 bases identical to TRBD1. CDR1 SGHKS and CDR2 YYEKEE come from the germline V gene (reference sequence). This CDR3 has 14 amino acids. J gave up 3 bases and V 3 bases, and 5 bases lay outside the gene matches. The CDR3 reads CASSSRTGLYEQYF. In DNA, the CDR3 is TGTGCCAGCAGCTCACGGACAGGGCTCTACGAGCAGTACTTC.